The 16 T cell receptor beta chains listed next were all sequenced from one sample in a study of shared clonotypes between healthy human individuals (TCRdb year 2020). The library was generated by the immunoSEQ multiplex PCR assay. TCRdb took over this immuneACCESS table, retaining in-frame rearrangements with V and J assigned. Such tables are incomplete; in checked studies, under half of the missing clones stem from an unresolved V gene, and the remainder is unexplained. For this sample the table gives roughly 2 million clones, of which approximately 96% were detected only once. Around 0.13% of the sample is taken by the ten largest. The material sequenced was naive CD4+ T cells sorted from blood. This specimen's cell subset or site label, per the study, means: CD45RA+ positively selected. The receptors here all came from a man aged 18 to 29 in good health.

The chain is built from TRBV5-6 and TRBJ2-5, with 7 bases that match TRBD2. The germline V gene encodes CDR1 SGHDT and CDR2 YYEEEE. The CDR3 runs to 16 residues. V dropped 1 base and J dropped 2; count of bases not matched to a gene: 8. The CDR3 reads CASSLYTSDEQETQYF. CDR3 sequence (DNA): TGTGCCAGCAGCTTGTACACTAGCGATGAGCAAGAGACCCAGTACTTC. Using reference TRBV5-6 and TRBJ2-5 for the parts outside the CDR3, the full variable domain is DAGVTQSPTHLIKTRGQQVTLRCSPKSGHDTVSWYQQALGQGPQFIFQYYEEEERQRGNFPDRFSGHQFPNYSSELNVNALLLGDSALYLCASSLYTSDEQETQYFGPGTRLLVL.

The chain carries TRBV5-1 and TRBJ2-1; 10 nucleotides line up with TRBD1. Losses at the gene ends were 2 bases for V and 4 bases for J; bases not matched to a gene: 18. Germline V CDR1 and CDR2: SGHRS, YFSETQ. The CDR3 has 20 amino acids. The CDR3 protein is CASSFPGQGITGTNYNEQFF. The CDR3 DNA reads TGCGCCAGCAGCTTCCCGGGACAGGGGATAACGGGGACTAATTACAATGAGCAGTTCTTC.

This chain connects TRBV7-9 to TRBJ2-1; a weak D match, TRBD2 (6 bases). Germline V CDR1 and CDR2: SEHNR, FQNEAQ (reference sequence). CDR3 length equals 14 residues. V gave up 1 base and J gave up 6 bases, with 10 bases separating them. CDR3 loop: CASSLGRDFNEQFF. DNA of the CDR3: TGTGCCAGCAGCTTAGGAAGGGACTTCAATGAGCAGTTCTTC.

A remark on this clone: Other nucleotide sequences from this sample produce the same CDR3. The chain couples TRBV5-4 to TRBJ2-5; either TRBD1 or TRBD2 may supply D (5 bases each). Per the germline V gene, CDR1 is SGHNT and CDR2 is YYREEE (reference sequence). This CDR3 has 14 amino acids. V gave up 1 base and J gave up 5 bases, with 12 bases separating them. The CDR3 DNA reads TGTGCCAGCAGCTTGCCAGGGAGAGGCGAGACCCAGTACTTC. As protein: CASSLPGRGETQYF. Using reference TRBV5-4 and TRBJ2-5 for the parts outside the CDR3, the full variable domain is ETGVTQSPTHLIKTRGQQVTLRCSSQSGHNTVSWYQQALGQGPQFIFQYYREEENGRGNFPPRFSGLQFPNYSSELNVNALELDDSALYLCASSLPGRGETQYFGPGTRLLVL.

The chain is built from TRBV6-5 and TRBJ1-2, with D possibly TRBD1 on 5 matching bases. Germline CDR1 and CDR2: MNHEY and SVGAGI. The CDR3 length is 15 residues. With 6 bases removed from V and 4 bases from J, the gap between germline ends came to 18 bases. The DNA of the CDR3 is TGTGCCAGCAGCCGGGGGACCCCCAAGCTCTATGGCTACACCTTC. Protein sequence: CASSRGTPKLYGYTF.

This chain uses TRBV21-1 with TRBJ1-6; no DNA check was done on the table's D call, TRBD1. TRBV21-1 is a recognized pseudogene. The CDR3 runs to 18 residues. CDR3 in amino acids: CASSKPSGTGREYSPLHF. The CDR3 coding sequence is TGTGCCAGCAGCAAACCATCCGGGACAGGGCGAGAGTATTCACCCCTCCACTTT.

CDR3 sequence (DNA): TGTGCCAGCTCGCCATCGAACCCCGATCAGCCCCAGCATTTT. This translates into CASSPSNPDQPQHF. The rearrangement joins TRBV18 to TRBJ1-5; D gene unclear. Germline CDR1 and CDR2: KGHSH and LQKENI. V lost 6 bases, J lost 5 bases, and 14 bases lay in between. The CDR3 sequence is 14 residues long.

V is TRBV7-2 and J is TRBJ2-1, with 7 bases lining up with TRBD2. Per the germline V gene, CDR1 is SGHTA and CDR2 is FQGNSA. Germline trimming cut 0 bases from V and 5 bases from J; bases unmatched to any gene: 10. The CDR3 consists of 17 residues. The CDR3 DNA sequence: TGTGCCAGCAGCTTAGCGCACGGCGCGGGAGTTCACAATGAGCAGTTCTTC. This codes for CASSLAHGAGVHNEQFF.

J is TRBJ2-7 and V is TRBV11-2; perhaps TRBD1 as D (6 bases). CDR1 and CDR2 (germline): SGHAT, FQNNGV. Trimming removed 4 bases from V and 3 bases from J, with 13 bases in between. The CDR3 has 14 residues. CDR3 sequence (DNA): TGTGCCAGCAGCTCAATACAGGGCGACTACGAGCAGTACTTC. Amino acids: CASSSIQGDYEQYF.

The gene calls are TRBV7-9 and TRBJ2-6; D is unresolved. Germline loops: CDR1 SEHNR, CDR2 FQNEAQ (reference sequence). The V and J ends lost 2 bases and 6 bases respectively, with 5 bases between them. The CDR3 has 13 residues. In DNA form, the CDR3 reads TGTGCCAGCAGCTTATCACCGGCCAACGTCCTGACTTTC. This gives the protein CASSLSPANVLTF. Supplemented by reference TRBV7-9 and TRBJ2-6, the full variable domain reads DTGVSQNPRHKITKRGQNVTFRCDPISEHNRLYWYRQTLGQGPEFLTYFQNEAQLEKSRLLSDRFSAERPKGSFSTLEIQRTEQGDSAMYLCASSLSPANVLTFGAGSRLTVL.

The chain combines TRBV12-5 with TRBJ2-7, with 9 bases that match TRBD2. This CDR3 spans 15 amino acids. V shed 5 bases, J shed 2 bases, and the junction held 7 bases outside the gene matches. The V gene's germline CDR1 is LGHNT and CDR2 FRNRAP. CDR3 region: CASGALAGTTYEQYF. CDR3 sequence (DNA): TGTGCTAGTGGTGCGCTAGCGGGAACGACCTACGAGCAGTACTTC. Using reference TRBV12-5 and TRBJ2-7 for the parts outside the CDR3, the full variable domain is DARVTQTPRHKVTEMGQEVTMRCQPILGHNTVFWYRQTMMQGLELLAYFRNRAPLDDSGMPKDRFSAEMPDATLATLKIQPSEPRDSAVYFCASGALAGTTYEQYFGPGTRLTVT.

The CDR3 reads CASSPLSSNTGELFF. CDR3 nucleotides: TGTGCCAGCAGCCCGCTTTCTTCTAACACCGGGGAGCTGTTTTTT. V is TRBV11-2 and J is TRBJ2-2, with D uncertain. Per the germline V gene, CDR1 is SGHAT and CDR2 is FQNNGV. Deletions cut 5 bases from V and 2 bases from J, with 12 bases between. The CDR3 extends over 15 amino acids.

Concerning this clone itself: Other nucleotide sequences from this sample produce the same CDR3. This chain links TRBV11-2 with TRBJ2-7; D gene unclear. Germline assignment: CDR1 SGHAT and CDR2 FQNNGV. This CDR3 is built from 12 residues. V was cut by 6 bases and J by 7 bases, with 13 bases left in between. In nucleotides, the CDR3 is TGTGCCAGCAGTAAGACCCAAAGGGAGCAGTACTTC. This codes for CASSKTQREQYF.

This clone was seen only once. The rearrangement uses TRBV6-6 and TRBJ1-1; 8 nucleotides match TRBD1. This CDR3 contains 14 residues. Germline-derived CDR1 and CDR2 are MNHNY and SVGAGI (reference sequence). Trimming removed 7 bases from V and 5 bases from J; junction bases left unmatched: 9. Here the CDR3 reads CASIMDRAGTEAFF. CDR3 in DNA: TGTGCCAGCATCATGGACAGGGCCGGGACTGAAGCTTTCTTT.

V gene TRBV12-5 combines with J gene TRBJ2-7; weak D call: TRBD1 (6 bases). The CDR3 spans 14 residues. The germline V and J ends were trimmed by 6 bases and 3 bases, with 15 bases remaining between them. In germline, CDR1 is LGHNT, CDR2 FRNRAP. This chain's CDR3 is CASGWTETRYEQYF. The CDR3 bases are TGTGCTAGTGGCTGGACAGAGACCCGCTACGAGCAGTACTTC.

DNA for the CDR3: TGTGCCAGCAGTAAAGGGAAGGGCACCTACGAGCAGTACTTC. This codes for CASSKGKGTYEQYF. The chain couples TRBV6-5 to TRBJ2-7; D call uncertain. Germline lookup yields CDR1 MNHEY and CDR2 SVGAGI. Deletions cut 5 bases from V and 2 bases from J, with 13 bases between. The CDR3 runs 14 residues.